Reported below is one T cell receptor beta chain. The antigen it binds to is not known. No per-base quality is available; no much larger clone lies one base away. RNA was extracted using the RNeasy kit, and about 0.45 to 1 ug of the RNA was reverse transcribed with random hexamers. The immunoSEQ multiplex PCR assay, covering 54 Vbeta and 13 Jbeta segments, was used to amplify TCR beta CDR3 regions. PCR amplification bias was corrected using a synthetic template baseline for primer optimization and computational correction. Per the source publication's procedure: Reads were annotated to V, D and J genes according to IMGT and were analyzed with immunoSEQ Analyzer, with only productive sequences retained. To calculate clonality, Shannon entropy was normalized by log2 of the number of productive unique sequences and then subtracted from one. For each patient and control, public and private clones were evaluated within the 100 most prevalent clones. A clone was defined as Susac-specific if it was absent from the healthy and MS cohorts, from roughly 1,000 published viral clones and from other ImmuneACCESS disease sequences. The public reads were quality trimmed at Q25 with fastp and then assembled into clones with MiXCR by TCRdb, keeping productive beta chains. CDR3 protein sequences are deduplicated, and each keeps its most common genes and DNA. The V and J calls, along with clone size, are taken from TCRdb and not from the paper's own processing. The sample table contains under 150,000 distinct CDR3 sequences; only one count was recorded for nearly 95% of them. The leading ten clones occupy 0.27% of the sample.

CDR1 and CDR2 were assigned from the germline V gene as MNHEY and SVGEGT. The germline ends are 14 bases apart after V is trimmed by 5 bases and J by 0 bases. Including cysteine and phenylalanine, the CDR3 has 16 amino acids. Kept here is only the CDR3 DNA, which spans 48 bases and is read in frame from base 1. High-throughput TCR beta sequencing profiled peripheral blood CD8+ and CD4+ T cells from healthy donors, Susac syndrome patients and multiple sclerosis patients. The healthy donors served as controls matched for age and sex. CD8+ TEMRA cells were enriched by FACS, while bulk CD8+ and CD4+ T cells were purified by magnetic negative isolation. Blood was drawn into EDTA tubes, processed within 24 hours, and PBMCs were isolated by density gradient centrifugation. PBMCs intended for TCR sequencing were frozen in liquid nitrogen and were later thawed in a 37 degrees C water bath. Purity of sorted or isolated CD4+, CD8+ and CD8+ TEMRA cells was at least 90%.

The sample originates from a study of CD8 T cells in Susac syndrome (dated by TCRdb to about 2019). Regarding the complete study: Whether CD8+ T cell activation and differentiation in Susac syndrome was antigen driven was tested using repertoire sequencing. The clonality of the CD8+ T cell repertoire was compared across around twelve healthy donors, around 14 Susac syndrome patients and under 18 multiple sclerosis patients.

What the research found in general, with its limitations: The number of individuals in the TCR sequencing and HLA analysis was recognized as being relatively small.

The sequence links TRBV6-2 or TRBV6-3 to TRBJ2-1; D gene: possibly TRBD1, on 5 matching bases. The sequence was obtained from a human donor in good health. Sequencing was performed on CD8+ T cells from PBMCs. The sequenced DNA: TGTGCCAGCAGTCCTTGGACACAGAGCTCCTACAATGAGCAGTTCTTC. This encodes CASSPWTQSSYNEQFF.